The rows below give T cell receptor beta chains drawn from one sample of a study of T cell responses to AZD1222 COVID-19 vaccine. Libraries were prepared by immunoSEQ multiplex PCR; TCRdb keeps only in-frame clonotypes and omits some of them. Among about 60,000 clones listed, 65% to 80% were seen once. The sample consisted of peripheral blood, taken 28 days after the second AZD1222 dose. The receptors were gathered from an adult who received the AZD1222 COVID-19 vaccine. The CDR3 runs from the conserved cysteine through the conserved F or W. Fields, in order: V gene, CDR3 protein.

>TRBV2
CASRGNRERGTEAFF
>TRBV6-1
CASSEQFSYGYTF
>TRBV19
CASSTTRSGEGGEQYF
>TRBV4-3
CASSFLGTGGTEAFF
>TRBV18
CASSPAPGQLNTEAFF
>TRBV2
CASTRPARGSTGELFF
>TRBV3-1/TRBV3-2
CASSQGPPGTQYF
>TRBV6-1
CASSGQQGAVNREQYF
>TRBV18
CASSPRPRGAEGYTF
>TRBV6-6
CASGVSSYTQYF
>TRBV7-9
CASSFRTESQETQYF
>TRBV27
CASSSADSNQPQHF
>TRBV5-4
CASSLERHSYEQYF
>TRBV7-2
CASSLLAGAYEQYF
>TRBV2
CASGLAGETQYF
>TRBV6-1
CASSEDQWRLSEAFF
>TRBV9
CASSATGAGDYGYTF
>TRBV7-9
CASSPTGEDEAFF
>TRBV29-1
CSVVAPYLGGGTDTQYF
>TRBV7-8
CASSPLGGRGYEQYF
>TRBV7-9
CASSLSGGAWDGYTF
>TRBV7-2
CASSFGPSSGNTIYF
>TRBV9
CASSVALGDTGELFF
>TRBV15
CATRVGSRVDRGYTF
>TRBV11-2
CASSQSPGGPNTGELFF